The 21 T cell receptor beta chains below were found in one sample sequenced in a study of cytomegalovirus exposure and HLA in healthy donors. Profiled with immunoSEQ multiplex PCR; TCRdb holds only in-frame clones, not every one. The data contain 70,000 to 85,000 clones, 85% to 95% of them seen just once; the ten biggest clones take up under 2%. The sequenced sample was PBMCs. The receptors come from a woman younger than 35 in good health and CMV-seropositive.

The J gene is TRBJ1-5, the V gene TRBV15, with 8 bases matching TRBD1. The CDR3 length is 15 residues. Trimming took 3 bases from V and 3 from J; bases not matched to a gene: 4. Per the germline V gene, CDR1 is LNHNV and CDR2 is YYDKDF (reference sequence). CDR3 loop: CATSRDRVPNQPQHF. The CDR3 DNA reads as TGTGCCACCAGCAGGGACAGGGTCCCCAATCAGCCCCAGCATTTT. The complete variable domain, with remaining parts taken from reference TRBV15 and TRBJ1-5, reads DAMVIQNPRYQVTQFGKPVTLSCSQTLNHNVMYWYQQKSSQAPKLLFHYYDKDFNNEADTPDNFQSRRPNTSFCFLDIRSPGLGDTAMYLCATSRDRVPNQPQHFGDGTRLSIL.

This clone was counted once. J is TRBJ1-2 and V is TRBV30; D remains ambiguous. Germline CDR1 is GTSNPN and CDR2 is SVGIG (reference sequence). Trimming stripped 4 bases from V and 1 base from J, with 7 bases between. The CDR3 loop spans 12 amino acids. The CDR3 here is CAWTSDNYGYTF. DNA of the CDR3: TGTGCCTGGACTTCAGATAACTATGGCTACACCTTC.

The chain has TRBV4-1 and TRBJ1-3, with D uncertain. The CDR3 has 16 amino acids. CDR1 is MGHRA, CDR2 YSYEKL, per germline. Trimming shortened V by 4 bases and J by 2 bases, and 15 bases separated the two germline ends. The DNA of the CDR3 is TGCGCCAGCAGCCTCGCTGGAGGGAGAGCTGGAAACACCATATATTTT. This codes for CASSLAGGRAGNTIYF.

The V and J genes are TRBV9 and TRBJ2-2; the D gene is possibly TRBD1 (6 bases). Trimming removed 6 bases at V and 1 base at J, with 10 bases between. The CDR3 is 14 amino acids. CDR1 is SGDLS and CDR2 is YYNGEE in the germline V gene. The CDR3 DNA follows: TGTGCCAGCACCCTCAGGGGGAACACCGGGGAGCTGTTTTTT. Its protein product is CASTLRGNTGELFF.

The CDR3 is CASSFWDYTDTQYF. Here the CDR3 DNA reads TGCGCCAGCAGCTTTTGGGACTACACAGATACGCAGTATTTT. This sequence joins TRBV5-1 and TRBJ2-3; 7 bases line up with TRBD2. V lost 2 bases to trimming and J lost 2 bases; unmatched junction nucleotides: 2. CDR1 is SGHRS and CDR2 is YFSETQ in the germline V gene. This CDR3 is built from 14 residues.

The J gene is TRBJ2-2, the V gene TRBV12-5; D remains unclear. CDR1 and CDR2 from the germline V gene are LGHNT and FRNRAP. Trimming cost V 2 bases and J 7 bases, with 8 bases left between them. This CDR3 has 13 amino acids. The CDR3 is CASGLHRSGELFF. Here the CDR3 DNA reads TGTGCTAGTGGTTTGCATCGTAGCGGGGAGCTGTTTTTT.

The chain recombines TRBV6-1 with TRBJ2-1; D possibly corresponds to TRBD1 (6 bases). The CDR3 covers 16 residues. Deletions cut 4 bases from V and 7 bases from J, with 20 bases between. Germline V gives CDR1 MNHNS, CDR2 SASEGT. CDR3 residues: CASSAPGVPGRNEQFF. CDR3 nucleotides: TGTGCCAGCAGTGCACCAGGGGTCCCGGGGAGAAATGAGCAGTTCTTC.

The CDR3 DNA reads TGTGCCAGTAGTATTAGCGGGGGGATCCACAATGAGCAGTTCTTC. Its protein is CASSISGGIHNEQFF. The chain uses TRBV19 and TRBJ2-1, with TRBD2 matching over 10 bases. With 3 bases clipped from V and 5 bases from J, the junction kept 4 bases outside the gene matches. This CDR3 is built from 15 residues. CDR1 LNHDA and CDR2 SQIVND come from the germline V gene (reference sequence).

This chain connects TRBV10-3 to TRBJ2-3; D is unresolved. CDR3 length: 13 amino acids. Trimming shortened V by 4 bases and J by 8 bases, and 13 bases separated the two germline ends. Germline V lookup: CDR1 ENHRY, CDR2 SYGVKD. CDR3 bases: TGTGCCATCAGTGTCGGAGCCGCTCCTACGCAGTATTTT. As protein: CAISVGAAPTQYF.

This chain links TRBV7-6 with TRBJ2-2; 8 bases fit TRBD2. The V gene end was trimmed by 3 bases and the J gene end by 4 bases; junction bases not matched to a gene: 1. Germline values: CDR1 SGHVS, CDR2 FNYEAQ. The CDR3 consists of 14 residues. CDR3 nucleotide sequence: TGTGCCAGCAGCTTTAGCGGGGTCACCGGGGAGCTGTTTTTT. Protein sequence: CASSFSGVTGELFF.

This chain links TRBV7-2 with TRBJ2-5; 9 positions agree with TRBD2. With 4 bases clipped from V and 5 bases from J, the junction kept 5 bases outside the gene matches. Germline assignment: CDR1 SGHTA and CDR2 FQGNSA. This CDR3 contains 14 residues. The DNA of the CDR3 is TGTGCCAGCAGCTCGCGGGGGGGCGAGGAGACCCAGTACTTC. Translated, it gives CASSSRGGEETQYF.

This rearrangement joins TRBV13 to TRBJ2-1; 7 nucleotides align to TRBD2. After removal of 1 base from V and 0 bases from J, the junction contained 3 bases not matched to a gene. This CDR3 comprises 16 residues. Germline V CDR1 and CDR2: PRHDT, FYEKMQ (reference sequence). CDR3 sequence: CASSLDGGSSYNEQFF. CDR3 coding DNA: TGTGCCAGCAGCTTAGACGGGGGGAGCTCCTACAATGAGCAGTTCTTC.

The chain couples TRBV7-2 to TRBJ1-1; no firm D call. CDR3 size: 15 residues. In germline, CDR1 is SGHTA, CDR2 FQGNSA. V was shortened by 3 bases and J by 1 base, with 12 bases between the two germline ends. The CDR3 DNA follows: TGTGCCAGCAGCTTTAATGGAGGGAGGAACACTGAAGCTTTCTTT. It is translated as CASSFNGGRNTEAFF.

CDR3 coding DNA: TGTGCCAGCTCCCGACTAGCGACCTACACCGGGGAGCTGTTTTTT. It translates to CASSRLATYTGELFF. The chain carries TRBV2 and TRBJ2-2, with TRBD2 identical over 8 bases. Per the germline V gene, CDR1 is SNHLY and CDR2 is FYNNEI. The V gene end was trimmed by 8 bases and the J gene end by 3 bases; junction bases not matched to a gene: 8. The CDR3 is 15 amino acids.

This chain joins TRBV9 and TRBJ2-1; 11 bases match TRBD2. The V and J ends lost 1 base and 7 bases, in that order; junction bases with no gene match: 4. This CDR3 contains 15 residues. CDR1 is SGDLS and CDR2 is YYNGEE in the germline V gene. The CDR3 is CASSVLAGGRNEQFF. CDR3 in DNA: TGTGCCAGCAGCGTATTAGCGGGGGGGCGTAATGAGCAGTTCTTC.

The J gene is TRBJ2-3, the V gene TRBV6-5; TRBD2 aligns across 8 bases. Trimming cost V 5 bases and J 1 base; bases outside gene matches: 5. The CDR3 has 15 residues. CDR1 is MNHEY and CDR2 is SVGAGI in the germline V gene. Here the CDR3 DNA reads TGTGCCAGCAGTCCAACGGGGGGGGGCACAGATACGCAGTATTTT. It codes for CASSPTGGGTDTQYF.

V gene TRBV19 combines with J gene TRBJ2-7; D is possibly TRBD1 (6 bases). Between the trimmed V and J ends, which lost 10 bases and 3 bases, there was a span of 16 bases. The CDR3 spans 13 residues. Germline-derived CDR1 and CDR2 are LNHDA and SQIVND (reference sequence). CDR3 DNA: TGTGCCACCTCAGCAGGGGCCCGCTACGAGCAGTACTTC. This gives the protein CATSAGARYEQYF. Drawing the rest from reference TRBV19 and TRBJ2-7, the complete variable domain is DGGITQSPKYLFRKEGQNVTLSCEQNLNHDAMYWYRQDPGQGLRLIYYSQIVNDFQKGDIAEGYSVSREKKESFPLTVTSAQKNPTAFYLCATSAGARYEQYFGPGTRLTVT.

The rearrangement joins TRBV1 to TRBJ2-7; the DNA was not used to check the table's D call, TRBD2. TRBV1 represents a pseudogene. The CDR3 consists of 15 residues. CDR3: CTSSPGGRANGEQYF. As DNA, the CDR3 is TGCACCAGCAGCCCCGGAGGTAGGGCCAACGGCGAGCAGTACTTC.

The V call is TRBV7-9, the J call TRBJ2-1, with D possibly TRBD2 on 7 matching bases. This CDR3 contains 15 residues. Trimming shortened V by 0 bases and J by 7 bases, and 13 bases separated the two germline ends. Germline CDR1 is SEHNR and CDR2 is FQNEAQ (reference sequence). The DNA for the CDR3 is TGTGCCAGCAGCTTAGCGTCGGGGGGCAAGAATGAGCAGTTCTTC. Its protein is CASSLASGGKNEQFF.

The chain has TRBV30 and TRBJ1-3; D call uncertain. The CDR3 sequence is 13 residues long. In germline, CDR1 is GTSNPN, CDR2 SVGIG (reference sequence). Trimming left V 4 bases short and J 0 bases short, with 7 bases between. This CDR3 is CAWTQNSGNTIYF. CDR3 sequence (DNA): TGTGCCTGGACCCAAAACTCTGGAAACACCATATATTTT.

The rearrangement uses TRBV4-3 and TRBJ1-2; 8 bases are shared with TRBD1. Unmatched junction bases numbered 3, after V lost 1 base and J lost 2 bases. Germline V gene sequence: CDR1 LGHNA, CDR2 YSLEER. The CDR3 runs to 15 residues. The CDR3 DNA sequence: TGCGCCAGCAGCCAAGGGACAGGGCCGAACTATGGCTACACCTTC. Protein: CASSQGTGPNYGYTF.